This entry concerns a single T cell receptor (beta chain). This CDR3 spans 14 amino acids. V was shortened by 1 base and J by 1 base, with 7 bases between the two germline ends. Germline V gives CDR1 SGHTA, CDR2 FQGNSA. These data come from a study of CD8+CD57+ T cells in acquired aplastic anemia. The use of genomic DNA as template underpinned the TCR beta VDJ and CDR3 profiling. Each CDR3 protein is one row after TCRdb ran MiXCR on the reads. The table shows about 110,000 distinct CDR3 sequences, with less than 65% occurring only once. The sample consisted of sorted CD4+, CD8+, or CD8+CD57+ T cells (not recorded which) from PBMCs. This TCR was sampled from a human donor in good health, serving as a control. The rearrangement joins TRBV7-2 to TRBJ2-5; no reliable D call. The CDR3 is CASSLVAVQETQYF. In DNA form, the CDR3 reads TGTGCCAGCAGCTTAGTCGCGGTCCAAGAGACCCAGTACTTC. Complete variable domain (other parts from reference TRBV7-2 and TRBJ2-5): GAGVSQSPSNKVTEKGKDVELRCDPISGHTALYWYRQSLGQGLEFLIYFQGNSAPDKSGLPSDRFSAERTGGSVSTLTIQRTQQEDSAVYLCASSLVAVQETQYFGPGTRLLVL.